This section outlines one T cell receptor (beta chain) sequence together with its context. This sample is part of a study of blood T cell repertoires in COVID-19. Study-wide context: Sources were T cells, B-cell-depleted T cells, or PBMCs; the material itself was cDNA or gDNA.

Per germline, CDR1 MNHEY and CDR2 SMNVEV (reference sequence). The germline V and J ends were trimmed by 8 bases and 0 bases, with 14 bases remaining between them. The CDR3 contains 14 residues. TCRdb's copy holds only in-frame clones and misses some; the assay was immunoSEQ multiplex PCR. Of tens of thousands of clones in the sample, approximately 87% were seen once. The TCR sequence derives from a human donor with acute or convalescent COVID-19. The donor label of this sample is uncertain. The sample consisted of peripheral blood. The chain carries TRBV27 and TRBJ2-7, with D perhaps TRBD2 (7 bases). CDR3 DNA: TGTGCCAGCCCCGGGGGGCTGAGCTCCTACGAGCAGTACTTC. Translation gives CASPGGLSSYEQYF.